This T cell receptor beta chain derives from a study of tumor-infiltrating lymphocytes in primary liver carcinoma. Study context: Spanning 30 to 69 years of age, the patients were men and women. In every tissue type, samples returned a similar yield of roughly 3.65 to 7.13 million productive TCRbeta reads.

Starting material of about 450 ng total RNA yielded TCR beta cDNA via a constant-region primer. Libraries for TCR beta were built through three nested multiplex PCR rounds, which together made up a slightly modified ARM-PCR procedure. It was with TRBV1-TRBV30 forward primers and a C-beta reverse primer that the first two PCR rounds were run, at around 9 cycles each. TCRdb independently ran MiXCR on the multiplex PCR reads; one entry per CDR3 protein. The sample has fewer than 250,000 distinct CDR3 sequences, just under 85% seen once; the top ten hold around 18%. Overall study results and limits: The top-250-clone fraction was significantly higher in tumors than in blood (p = 0.039).

For this clonotype: Antigen: not known. Germline and junction disagree at one end, which may indicate a read error.

Co-extracting RNA and DNA was done with about 20-33 mg of unsorted bulk tissue as input. CDR3 size: 12 residues. Looked up from germline, CDR1 is MNHEY and CDR2 is SVGEGT. This clonotype was obtained from a man aged 40-55 years with primary liver carcinoma and hepatitis B virus infection. The sequenced sample was tumor tissue from primary liver carcinoma. V usage is TRBV6-2 or TRBV6-3 and J usage is TRBJ2-5; D unresolved. CDR3 region: CTCSNSQETKYF. CDR3 DNA sequence: TGTACCTGCAGCAACAGCCAAGAGACCAAGTATTTC.